Sequencing of this T cell receptor beta chain was carried out in a study of Ad26.COV2.S vaccination and SARS-CoV-2 variants. Study-wide context: Among those in the COV1001 Ad26.COV2.S trial arm was the donor. Participants got Ad26.COV2.S intramuscularly, once or twice 56 days apart.

The CDR3 has 17 amino acids. Germline V gene lookup returns CDR1 LGHNA and CDR2 YNFKEQ. V dropped 5 bases and J dropped 3; count of bases not matched to a gene: 14. Overall study results and limits: Reported findings describe substantial breadth in spike-specific CD8+ and CD4+ T cell responses following vaccination. Whether participants received vaccine or placebo, their non-spike TCR breadth was similar.

In regard to this clone: The antigen remains undetermined.

Generated by immunoSEQ multiplex PCR, the TCRdb table keeps only in-frame clones and is missing some. Of over 450,000 clones in the sample, nearly 90% are singletons; the top ten hold 1.5% to 2%. Treatment indicated: around 19 received Ad26.COV2.S at low or high dose, single or two shots; five or six received placebo; per-sample allocation not given. On day 63 after the first injection, vaccine and placebo recipients gave samples. The genes are TRBV4-2 and TRBJ2-3; 7 positions agree with TRBD2. This specimen was peripheral blood, taken in a trial of Ad26.COV2.S vaccine versus placebo. This receptor was taken from a person aged 18-60 years who received the Ad26.COV2.S COVID-19 vaccine or a placebo. Written as DNA, the CDR3 is TGTGCCAGCAGCTTACGGAGCGGGGCGGGAGCTACAGATACGCAGTATTTT. Its translation: CASSLRSGAGATDTQYF.